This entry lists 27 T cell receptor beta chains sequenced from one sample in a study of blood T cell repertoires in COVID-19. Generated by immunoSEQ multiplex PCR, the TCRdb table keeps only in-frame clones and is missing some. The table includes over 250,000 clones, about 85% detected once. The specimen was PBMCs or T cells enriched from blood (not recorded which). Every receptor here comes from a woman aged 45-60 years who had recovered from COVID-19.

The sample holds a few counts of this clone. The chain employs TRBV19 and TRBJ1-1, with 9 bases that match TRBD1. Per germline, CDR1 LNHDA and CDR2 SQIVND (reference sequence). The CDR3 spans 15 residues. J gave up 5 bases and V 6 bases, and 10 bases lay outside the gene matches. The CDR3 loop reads CASRTTGQGRTEAFF. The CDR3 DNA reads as TGTGCCAGTAGAACCACGGGACAGGGAAGAACTGAAGCTTTCTTT.

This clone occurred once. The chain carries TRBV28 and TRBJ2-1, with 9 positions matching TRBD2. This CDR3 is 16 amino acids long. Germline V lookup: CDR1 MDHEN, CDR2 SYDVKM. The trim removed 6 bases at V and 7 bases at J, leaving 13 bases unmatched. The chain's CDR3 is CASRPLAGFRGNEQFF. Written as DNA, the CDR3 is TGTGCCAGCAGACCACTAGCGGGCTTTCGGGGAAATGAGCAGTTCTTC.

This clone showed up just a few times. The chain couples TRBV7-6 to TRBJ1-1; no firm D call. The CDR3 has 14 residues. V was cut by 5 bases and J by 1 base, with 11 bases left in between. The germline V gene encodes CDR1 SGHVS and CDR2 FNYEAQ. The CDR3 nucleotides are TGTGCCAGCAGCCCGGTCCCGAAGAACACTGAAGCTTTCTTT. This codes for CASSPVPKNTEAFF. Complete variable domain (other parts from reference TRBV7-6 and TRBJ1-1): GAGVSQSPRYKVTKRGQDVALRCDPISGHVSLYWYRQALGQGPEFLTYFNYEAQQDKSGLPNDRFSAERPEGSISTLTIQRTEQRDSAMYRCASSPVPKNTEAFFGQGTRLTVV.

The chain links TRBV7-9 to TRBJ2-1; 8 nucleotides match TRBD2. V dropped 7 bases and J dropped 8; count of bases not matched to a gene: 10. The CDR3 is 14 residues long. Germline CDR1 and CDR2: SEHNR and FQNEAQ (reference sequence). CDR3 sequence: CASNQRELVDEQFF. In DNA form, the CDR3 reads TGTGCCAGCAACCAGCGGGAGCTTGTCGATGAGCAGTTCTTC.

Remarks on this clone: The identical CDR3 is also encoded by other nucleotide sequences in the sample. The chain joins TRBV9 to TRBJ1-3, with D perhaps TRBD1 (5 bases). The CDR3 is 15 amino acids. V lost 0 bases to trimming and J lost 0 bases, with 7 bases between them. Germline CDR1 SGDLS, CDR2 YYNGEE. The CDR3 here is CASSVGQSSGNTIYF. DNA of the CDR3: TGTGCCAGCAGCGTAGGACAGAGCTCTGGAAACACCATATATTTT.

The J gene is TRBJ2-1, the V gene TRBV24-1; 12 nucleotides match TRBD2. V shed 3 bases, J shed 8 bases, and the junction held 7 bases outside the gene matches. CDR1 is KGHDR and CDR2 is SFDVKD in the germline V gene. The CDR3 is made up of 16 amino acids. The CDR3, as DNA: TGTGCCACCAGTGATCCTTCTAGCGGGAGGGTCTATGAGCAGTTCTTC. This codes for CATSDPSSGRVYEQFF.

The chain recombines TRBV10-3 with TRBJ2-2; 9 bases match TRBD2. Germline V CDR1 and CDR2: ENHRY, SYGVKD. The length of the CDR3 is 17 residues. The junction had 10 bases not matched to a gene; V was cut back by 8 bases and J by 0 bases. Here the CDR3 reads CAILRSSGETNTGELFF. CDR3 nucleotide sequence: TGTGCCATCTTGAGGTCTAGCGGGGAAACGAACACCGGGGAGCTGTTTTTT.

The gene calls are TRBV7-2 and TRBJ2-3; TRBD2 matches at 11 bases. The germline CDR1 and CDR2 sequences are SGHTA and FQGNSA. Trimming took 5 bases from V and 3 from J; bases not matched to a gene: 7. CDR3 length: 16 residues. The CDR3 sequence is CASSLGLAATTDTQYF. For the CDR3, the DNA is TGTGCCAGCAGCCTGGGACTAGCGGCCACGACAGATACGCAGTATTTT.

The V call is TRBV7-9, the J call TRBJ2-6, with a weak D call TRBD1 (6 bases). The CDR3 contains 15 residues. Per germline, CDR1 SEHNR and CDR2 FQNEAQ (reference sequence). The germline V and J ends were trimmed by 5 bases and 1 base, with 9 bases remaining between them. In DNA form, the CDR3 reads TGTGCCAGCAGCCACAGGGAATCTGGGGCCAACGTCCTGACTTTC. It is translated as CASSHRESGANVLTF.

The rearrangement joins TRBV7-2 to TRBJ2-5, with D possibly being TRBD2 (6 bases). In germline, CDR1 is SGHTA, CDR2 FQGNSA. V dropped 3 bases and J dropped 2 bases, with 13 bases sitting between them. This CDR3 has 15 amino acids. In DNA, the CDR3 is TGTGCCAGCAGCTTCTCGGGACTCCGACAAGAGACCCAGTACTTC. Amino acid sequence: CASSFSGLRQETQYF.

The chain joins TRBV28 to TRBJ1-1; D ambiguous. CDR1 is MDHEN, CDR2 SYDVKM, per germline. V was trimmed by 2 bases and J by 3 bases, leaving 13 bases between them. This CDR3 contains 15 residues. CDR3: CASSLKYSPYTEAFF. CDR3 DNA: TGTGCCAGCAGTTTAAAATACAGCCCCTACACTGAAGCTTTCTTT. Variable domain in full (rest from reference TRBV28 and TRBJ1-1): DVKVTQSSRYLVKRTGEKVFLECVQDMDHENMFWYRQDPGLGLRLIYFSYDVKMKEKGDIPEGYSVSREKKERFSLILESASTNQTSMYLCASSLKYSPYTEAFFGQGTRLTVV.

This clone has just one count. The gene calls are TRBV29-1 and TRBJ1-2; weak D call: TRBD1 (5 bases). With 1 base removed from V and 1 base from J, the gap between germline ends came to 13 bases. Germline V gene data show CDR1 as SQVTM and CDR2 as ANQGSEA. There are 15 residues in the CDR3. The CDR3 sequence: CSVEGVGGSNYGYTF. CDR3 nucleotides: TGCAGCGTTGAAGGGGTGGGGGGTAGTAACTATGGCTACACCTTC.

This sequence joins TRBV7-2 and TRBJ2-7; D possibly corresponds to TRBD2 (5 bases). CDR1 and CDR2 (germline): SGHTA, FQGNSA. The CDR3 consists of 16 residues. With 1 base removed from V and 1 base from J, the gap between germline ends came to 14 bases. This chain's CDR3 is CASSLGRLHLSYEQYF. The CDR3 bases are TGTGCCAGCAGCTTAGGGAGGCTCCATCTATCCTACGAGCAGTACTTC. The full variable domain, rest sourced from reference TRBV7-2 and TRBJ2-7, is GAGVSQSPSNKVTEKGKDVELRCDPISGHTALYWYRQSLGQGLEFLIYFQGNSAPDKSGLPSDRFSAERTGGSVSTLTIQRTQQEDSAVYLCASSLGRLHLSYEQYFGPGTRLTVT.

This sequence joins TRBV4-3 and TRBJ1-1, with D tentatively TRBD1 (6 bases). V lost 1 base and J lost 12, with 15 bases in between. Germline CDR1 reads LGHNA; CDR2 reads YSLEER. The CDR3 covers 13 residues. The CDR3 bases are TGCGCCAGCAGCCAAGGGACGGGGGGCGCAACTTTCTTT. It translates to CASSQGTGGATFF.

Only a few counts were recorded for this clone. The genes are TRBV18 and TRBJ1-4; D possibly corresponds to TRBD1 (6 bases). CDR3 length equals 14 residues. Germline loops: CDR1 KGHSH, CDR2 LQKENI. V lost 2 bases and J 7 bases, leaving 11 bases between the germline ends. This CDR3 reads CASSPSGEIEKLFF. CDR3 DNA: TGTGCCAGCTCACCATCAGGGGAGATTGAAAAACTGTTTTTT.

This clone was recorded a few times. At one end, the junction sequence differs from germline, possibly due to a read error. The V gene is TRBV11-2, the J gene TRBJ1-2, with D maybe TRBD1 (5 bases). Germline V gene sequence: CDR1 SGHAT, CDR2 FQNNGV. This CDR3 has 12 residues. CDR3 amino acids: CASSSLRQPPIF. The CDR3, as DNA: TGTGCCAGCAGCTCACTTAGACAGCCGCCCATATTC. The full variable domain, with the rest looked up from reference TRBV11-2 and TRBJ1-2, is EAGVAQSPRYKIIEKRQSVAFWCNPISGHATLYWYQQILGQGPKLLIQFQNNGVVDDSQLPKDRFSAERLKGVDSTLKIQPAKLEDSAVYLCASSSLRQPPIFGSGTRLTVV.

CDR3 sequence: CASSKRTGLSTEAFF. CDR3 nucleotide sequence: TGTGCCAGCAGCAAGAGGACAGGATTGAGCACTGAAGCTTTCTTT. This chain connects TRBV28 to TRBJ1-1; 7 bases fit TRBD1. The V segment lost 6 bases and the J segment 4 bases; nucleotides outside the gene matches: 11. The CDR3 sequence is 15 residues long. Germline V gene lookup returns CDR1 MDHEN and CDR2 SYDVKM.

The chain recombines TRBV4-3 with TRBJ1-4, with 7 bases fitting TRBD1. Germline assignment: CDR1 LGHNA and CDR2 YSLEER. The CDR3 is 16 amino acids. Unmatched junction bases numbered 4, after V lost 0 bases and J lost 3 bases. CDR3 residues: CASSQDLGTANEKLFF. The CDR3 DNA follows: TGCGCCAGCAGCCAAGATCTAGGGACAGCTAATGAAAAACTGTTTTTT.

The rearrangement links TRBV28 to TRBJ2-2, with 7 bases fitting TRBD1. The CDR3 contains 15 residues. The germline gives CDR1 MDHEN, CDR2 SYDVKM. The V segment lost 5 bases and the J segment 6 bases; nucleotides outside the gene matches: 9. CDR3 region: CASSLQQGIAGELFF. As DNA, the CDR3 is TGTGCCAGCAGTCTCCAACAGGGGATCGCCGGGGAGCTGTTTTTT. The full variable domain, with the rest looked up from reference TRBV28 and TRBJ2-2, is DVKVTQSSRYLVKRTGEKVFLECVQDMDHENMFWYRQDPGLGLRLIYFSYDVKMKEKGDIPEGYSVSREKKERFSLILESASTNQTSMYLCASSLQQGIAGELFFGEGSRLTVL.

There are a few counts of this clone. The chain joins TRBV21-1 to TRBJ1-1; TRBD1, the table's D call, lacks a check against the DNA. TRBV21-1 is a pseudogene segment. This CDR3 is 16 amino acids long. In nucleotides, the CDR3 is TGTGCCAGCAGCAAAAACTTTCAGGGAACGGACACTGAAGCTTTCTTT. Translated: CASSKNFQGTDTEAFF.

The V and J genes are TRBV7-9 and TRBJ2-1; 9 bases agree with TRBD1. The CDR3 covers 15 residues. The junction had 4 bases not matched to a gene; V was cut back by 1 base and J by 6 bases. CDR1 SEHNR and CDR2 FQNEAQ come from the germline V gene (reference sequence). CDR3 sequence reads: CASSLGTGVGNEQFF. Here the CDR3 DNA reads TGTGCCAGCAGCTTAGGGACAGGGGTAGGCAATGAGCAGTTCTTC. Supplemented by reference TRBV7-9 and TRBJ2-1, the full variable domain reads DTGVSQNPRHKITKRGQNVTFRCDPISEHNRLYWYRQTLGQGPEFLTYFQNEAQLEKSRLLSDRFSAERPKGSFSTLEIQRTEQGDSAMYLCASSLGTGVGNEQFFGPGTRLTVL.

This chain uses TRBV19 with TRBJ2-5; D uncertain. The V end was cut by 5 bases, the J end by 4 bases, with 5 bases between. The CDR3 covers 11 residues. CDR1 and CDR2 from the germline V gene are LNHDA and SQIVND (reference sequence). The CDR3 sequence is CASSLRETQYF. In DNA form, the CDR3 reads TGTGCCAGTAGTCTGCGAGAGACCCAGTACTTC.

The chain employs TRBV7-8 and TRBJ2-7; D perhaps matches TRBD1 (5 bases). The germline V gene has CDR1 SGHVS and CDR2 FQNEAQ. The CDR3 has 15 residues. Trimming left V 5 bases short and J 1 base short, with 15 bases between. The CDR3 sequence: CASSDGGRGSYEQYF. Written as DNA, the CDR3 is TGTGCCAGCAGCGACGGTGGTAGGGGTTCCTACGAGCAGTACTTC.

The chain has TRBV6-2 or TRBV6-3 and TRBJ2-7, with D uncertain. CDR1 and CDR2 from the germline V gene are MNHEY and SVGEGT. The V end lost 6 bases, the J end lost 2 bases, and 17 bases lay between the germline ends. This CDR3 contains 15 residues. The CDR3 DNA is TGTGCCAGCAGCCGCGCTGGAGACCCCCCCTACGAGCAGTACTTC. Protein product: CASSRAGDPPYEQYF.

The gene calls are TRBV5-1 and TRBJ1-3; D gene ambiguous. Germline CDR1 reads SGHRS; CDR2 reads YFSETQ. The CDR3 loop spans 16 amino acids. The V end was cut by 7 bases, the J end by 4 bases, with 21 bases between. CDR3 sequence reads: CASRSFYSGSGNTIYF. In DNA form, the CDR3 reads TGCGCCAGCCGGAGTTTCTATTCGGGATCAGGAAACACCATATATTTT.

CDR3 nucleotide sequence: TGTGCCACCGGGGACAGGGGCCAAGAGACCCAGTACTTC. It is translated as CATGDRGQETQYF. The V call is TRBV19, the J call TRBJ2-5, with 10 bases that match TRBD1. The CDR3 has 13 amino acids. From germline, CDR1 is LNHDA and CDR2 SQIVND (reference sequence). V lost 10 bases and J lost 1; bases outside the gene matches: 3. The full variable domain, in which reference TRBV19 and TRBJ2-5 provide the parts outside the CDR3, is DGGITQSPKYLFRKEGQNVTLSCEQNLNHDAMYWYRQDPGQGLRLIYYSQIVNDFQKGDIAEGYSVSREKKESFPLTVTSAQKNPTAFYLCATGDRGQETQYFGPGTRLLVL.

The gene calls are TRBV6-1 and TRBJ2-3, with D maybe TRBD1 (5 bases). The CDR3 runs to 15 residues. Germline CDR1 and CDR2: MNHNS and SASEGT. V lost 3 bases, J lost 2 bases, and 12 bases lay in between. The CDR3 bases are TGTGCCAGCAGTGACGGCAGGGTCATCACAGATACGCAGTATTTT. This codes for CASSDGRVITDTQYF.